Each of the 31 T cell receptor beta chains below was sequenced from the same sample in a study of blood T cell repertoires in COVID-19. Sequencing was performed with immunoSEQ multiplex PCR; in TCRdb, only in-frame clones are kept and a portion is missing. The data contain about 160,000 clones, roughly 88% of them singletons. Input material: peripheral blood. These receptors were obtained from a man younger than 30 with acute or convalescent COVID-19.

With regard to this clone: Other DNA sequences in the same sample also yield this CDR3. The J gene is TRBJ2-2, the V gene TRBV5-1; D gene uncertain. In germline, CDR1 is SGHRS, CDR2 YFSETQ. V lost 1 base and J 2 bases, leaving 9 bases between the germline ends. The CDR3 loop spans 15 amino acids. The CDR3 nucleotides read TGCGCCAGCAGCTTGACAGTCCTAAACACCGGGGAGCTGTTTTTT. Its translation is CASSLTVLNTGELFF. The whole variable domain, filled in from reference TRBV5-1 and TRBJ2-2, reads KAGVTQTPRYLIKTRGQQVTLSCSPISGHRSVSWYQQTPGQGLQFLFEYFSETQRNKGNFPGRFSGRQFSNSRSEMNVSTLELGDSALYLCASSLTVLNTGELFFGEGSRLTVL.

This sequence joins TRBV12-5 and TRBJ1-1; 7 bases fit TRBD1. Per the germline V gene, CDR1 is LGHNT and CDR2 is FRNRAP. CDR3 length: 15 residues. V lost 5 bases, J lost 5 bases, and 11 bases stayed unmatched. The CDR3 reads CASGMRGAGGTEAFF. DNA of the CDR3: TGTGCTAGTGGTATGCGAGGGGCAGGGGGTACTGAAGCTTTCTTT.

This sequence joins TRBV27 and TRBJ2-7; TRBD2 matches 7 bases. There are 14 residues in the CDR3. V was clipped by 4 bases and J by 4 bases; unmatched bases: 7. Germline values: CDR1 MNHEY, CDR2 SMNVEV (reference sequence). The CDR3 DNA sequence: TGTGCCAGCAGTTGGAGGGAGGGTCAATACGAGCAGTACTTC. As protein: CASSWREGQYEQYF.

This chain uses TRBV5-1 with TRBJ2-1, with 7 bases identical to TRBD1. Looked up from germline, CDR1 is SGHRS and CDR2 is YFSETQ. The CDR3 contains 18 residues. After removal of 4 bases from V and 1 base from J, the junction contained 14 bases not matched to a gene. DNA for the CDR3: TGCGCCAGCAGCCCCAGACAGGGCCACCCCCAGTCCTACAATGAGCAGTTCTTC. Amino acids: CASSPRQGHPQSYNEQFF.

This clone was detected once. The gene calls are TRBV12-3 or TRBV12-4 and TRBJ1-2; 7 nucleotides line up with TRBD1. Trimming cost V 5 bases and J 8 bases; bases outside gene matches: 8. The CDR3 is 13 residues long. Written as DNA, the CDR3 is TGTGCCAGCAGTCCGGAGGGGGCGGGAGGCTACACCTTC. Translation: CASSPEGAGGYTF.

The V gene is TRBV5-1, the J gene TRBJ2-7; 7 nucleotides align to TRBD1. The CDR3 is 14 amino acids. The V and J ends lost 4 bases and 5 bases, in that order; junction bases with no gene match: 9. Germline V gives CDR1 SGHRS, CDR2 YFSETQ. This CDR3 is CASSPSTGKDEQYF. The CDR3 bases are TGCGCCAGCAGCCCCTCGACAGGGAAGGACGAGCAGTACTTC.

This clone was seen only once. This CDR3 is also generated by other DNA sequences in the sample. The V call is TRBV6-6, the J call TRBJ1-2, with 7 bases matching TRBD1. Trimming took 4 bases from V and 2 from J; bases not matched to a gene: 7. The germline CDR1 and CDR2 sequences are MNHNY and SVGAGI (reference sequence). The CDR3 sequence is 15 residues long. The CDR3 nucleotides are TGTGCCAGCAGTTCCAGACAGGGCGCAAACTATGGCTACACCTTC. Amino acids: CASSSRQGANYGYTF.

The CDR3: CASSQQTGTLSYEQYF. The DNA of the CDR3 is TGTGCCAGCAGCCAACAGACAGGGACACTCTCCTACGAGCAGTACTTC. The genes are TRBV7-2 and TRBJ2-7; 7 nucleotides agree with TRBD1. The length of the CDR3 is 16 residues. V lost 5 bases to trimming and J lost 0 bases; unmatched junction nucleotides: 10. CDR1 SGHTA and CDR2 FQGNSA come from the germline V gene.

This rearrangement joins TRBV24-1 to TRBJ2-2; perhaps TRBD1 as D (6 bases). Germline-derived CDR1 and CDR2 are KGHDR and SFDVKD. The CDR3 runs 12 residues. The V and J ends lost 3 bases and 13 bases respectively, with 11 bases between them. For the CDR3, the DNA is TGTGCCACCAGTGATGTAAGCAGGGGGCTGTTTTTT. This codes for CATSDVSRGLFF.

This sequence joins TRBV7-2 and TRBJ1-2; D not resolved. The CDR3 consists of 14 residues. Deletions cut 4 bases from V and 8 bases from J, with 17 bases between. The germline V gene encodes CDR1 SGHTA and CDR2 FQGNSA. The CDR3 region is CASSSGDWAGGYTF. The CDR3 DNA reads TGTGCCAGCAGCTCCGGTGATTGGGCGGGCGGCTACACCTTC. The entire variable domain, with the rest obtained from reference TRBV7-2 and TRBJ1-2, is as follows: GAGVSQSPSNKVTEKGKDVELRCDPISGHTALYWYRQSLGQGLEFLIYFQGNSAPDKSGLPSDRFSAERTGGSVSTLTIQRTQQEDSAVYLCASSSGDWAGGYTFGSGTRLTVV.

This chain links TRBV7-9 with TRBJ2-7, with TRBD1 matching 10 bases. Germline V gene data show CDR1 as SEHNR and CDR2 as FQNEAQ (reference sequence). V shed 2 bases and J 5 bases; nucleotides not matched to a gene: 3. The CDR3 sequence is 14 residues long. In DNA, the CDR3 is TGTGCCAGCAGCTTATCGACAGGGGGCCACGAGCAGTACTTC. Protein: CASSLSTGGHEQYF.

This clone was seen only once. The gene calls are TRBV9 and TRBJ2-6; 9 nucleotides line up with TRBD1. Germline V gene data show CDR1 as SGDLS and CDR2 as YYNGEE. After removal of 0 bases from V and 0 bases from J, the junction contained 4 bases not matched to a gene. This CDR3 has 18 amino acids. CDR3 DNA sequence: TGTGCCAGCAGCGTAGGGACAGGGGCCTCCTCTGGGGCCAACGTCCTGACTTTC. Amino acid sequence: CASSVGTGASSGANVLTF.

The chain is built from TRBV5-6 and TRBJ1-5; a weak D match, TRBD1 (6 bases). The CDR3 has 16 amino acids. The germline V and J ends were trimmed by 0 bases and 2 bases, with 12 bases remaining between them. Germline lookup yields CDR1 SGHDT and CDR2 YYEEEE. The CDR3 loop reads CASSLGAQGGNQPQHF. CDR3 in DNA: TGTGCCAGCAGCTTGGGGGCACAGGGCGGCAATCAGCCCCAGCATTTT.

The DNA for the CDR3 is TGCGCCAGCAGCCCGGTGAGGAAGGATGAGCAGTTCTTC. Residues: CASSPVRKDEQFF. The chain is built from TRBV5-1 and TRBJ2-1; D call uncertain. Trimming took 4 bases from V and 8 from J, leaving 13 bases between them. This CDR3 has 13 residues. Germline loops: CDR1 SGHRS, CDR2 YFSETQ.

The gene calls are TRBV30 and TRBJ2-7, with D uncertain. The CDR3 is made up of 12 amino acids. The germline V and J ends were trimmed by 5 bases and 7 bases, with 15 bases remaining between them. CDR1 is GTSNPN, CDR2 SVGIG, per germline (reference sequence). The CDR3 region is CAWAPGPREQYF. CDR3 DNA sequence: TGTGCCTGGGCCCCGGGTCCCCGGGAGCAGTACTTC.

The chain joins TRBV2 to TRBJ2-1, with 7 bases fitting TRBD1. The CDR3 totals 14 residues. CDR1 SNHLY and CDR2 FYNNEI come from the germline V gene. The junction had 3 bases not matched to a gene; V was cut back by 3 bases and J by 4 bases. The CDR3 DNA follows: TGTGCCAGCAGTGACTGGACAGGTTACAATGAGCAGTTCTTC. This gives the protein CASSDWTGYNEQFF.

The V and J genes are TRBV2 and TRBJ1-5; 11 bases are shared with TRBD1. Per germline, CDR1 SNHLY and CDR2 FYNNEI. The CDR3 length is 15 residues. With 8 bases clipped from V and 4 bases from J, the junction kept 7 bases outside the gene matches. The CDR3 DNA is TGTGCCAGCCGCGGGGACAGGGGGGATAATCAGCCCCAGCATTTT. Protein sequence: CASRGDRGDNQPQHF.

The V call is TRBV2, the J call TRBJ2-1, with a possible D match to TRBD1 (6 bases). The germline V and J ends were trimmed by 2 bases and 9 bases, with 11 bases remaining between them. The CDR3 is made up of 13 amino acids. Germline loops: CDR1 SNHLY, CDR2 FYNNEI. CDR3 DNA sequence: TGTGCCAGCAGTGAACAGGGGCCCGGTGAGCAGTTCTTC. Its translation: CASSEQGPGEQFF.

The chain carries TRBV12-3 or TRBV12-4 and TRBJ2-3; no clear D gene. V dropped 6 bases and J dropped 8 bases, with 12 bases sitting between them. This CDR3 has 12 amino acids. CDR3 protein: CASRIGASTQYF. The DNA of the CDR3 is TGTGCCAGCAGGATAGGAGCCTCTACGCAGTATTTT.

This chain joins TRBV9 and TRBJ1-1; TRBD1 matches at 9 bases. After removal of 4 bases from V and 4 bases from J, the junction contained 8 bases not matched to a gene. The germline V gene encodes CDR1 SGDLS and CDR2 YYNGEE. This CDR3 has 15 residues. The chain's CDR3 is CASSPTGQGSTEAFF. For the CDR3, the DNA is TGTGCCAGCAGCCCCACCGGACAGGGGAGCACTGAAGCTTTCTTT.

The gene calls are TRBV5-6 and TRBJ2-7; no reliable D call. This CDR3 region has 13 residues. Germline assignment: CDR1 SGHDT and CDR2 YYEEEE. Trimming shortened V by 1 base and J by 1 base, and 6 bases separated the two germline ends. CDR3 bases: TGTGCCAGCAGCTTGACAGCTTCCTACGAGCAGTACTTC. Translating gives CASSLTASYEQYF.

J is TRBJ1-2 and V is TRBV3-1 (or the pseudogene TRBV3-2), with a weak D call TRBD1 (6 bases). The CDR3 is 14 amino acids. The germline CDR1 and CDR2 sequences are LGHDT and YNNKEL (reference sequence). V was shortened by 4 bases and J by 4 bases, with 13 bases between the two germline ends. The DNA of the CDR3 is TGTGCCAGCAGCCGGCAGGACAGTTCCTATGGCTACACCTTC. It is translated as CASSRQDSSYGYTF.

The chain links TRBV5-4 to TRBJ2-1; 13 bases are a match to TRBD2. V lost 1 base, J lost 8 bases, and 6 bases stayed unmatched. This CDR3 has 16 amino acids. Germline lookup yields CDR1 SGHNT and CDR2 YYREEE (reference sequence). The CDR3 sequence: CASSLRTSGSFHEQFF. CDR3 DNA sequence: TGTGCCAGCAGCTTGAGGACTAGCGGGAGTTTCCATGAGCAGTTCTTC.

The chain joins TRBV11-2 to TRBJ2-7, with D possibly matching TRBD1 (6 bases). The CDR3 is 15 amino acids. Germline V gene data show CDR1 as SGHAT and CDR2 as FQNNGV. The V end lost 4 bases, the J end lost 4 bases, and 17 bases lay between the germline ends. CDR3 DNA sequence: TGTGCCAGCAGCTCAGCCGGGACATCTCTATACGAGCAGTACTTC. It codes for CASSSAGTSLYEQYF.

V usage is TRBV19 and J usage is TRBJ2-7; 7 positions match TRBD1. Germline lookup yields CDR1 LNHDA and CDR2 SQIVND (reference sequence). The CDR3 totals 13 residues. V trimming: 6 bases; J trimming: 0 bases; junction bases outside the gene matches: 2. This CDR3 reads CASRGTVSYEQYF. The CDR3 nucleotides are TGTGCCAGTAGGGGGACAGTCTCCTACGAGCAGTACTTC.

For this clone: This same CDR3 is encoded by further DNA sequences in the sample. The genes are TRBV7-9 and TRBJ1-5; D perhaps matches TRBD1 (6 bases). V gave up 5 bases and J gave up 1 base, with 9 bases separating them. Germline lookup yields CDR1 SEHNR and CDR2 FQNEAQ (reference sequence). The CDR3 covers 14 residues. This chain's CDR3 is CASSPTGSNQPQHF. Written as DNA, the CDR3 is TGTGCCAGCAGCCCAACAGGGAGCAATCAGCCCCAGCATTTT.

The chain has TRBV29-1 and TRBJ1-4; D might be TRBD1 (5 bases). Germline loops: CDR1 SQVTM, CDR2 ANQGSEA. Deletions cut 3 bases from V and 5 bases from J, with 13 bases between. The CDR3 length is 14 residues. The CDR3 DNA sequence: TGCAGCGTTGATGGGGAGCGGGGGAATGAAAAACTGTTTTTT. Translated, it gives CSVDGERGNEKLFF.

The genes are TRBV5-1 and TRBJ1-4, with D possibly TRBD1 on 5 matching bases. CDR3 length equals 16 residues. CDR1 and CDR2 (germline): SGHRS, YFSETQ. Between the trimmed V and J ends, which lost 1 base and 4 bases, there was a span of 14 bases. In DNA, the CDR3 is TGCGCCAGCAGCTTGCAGGGAGGAGAGGTTAATGAAAAACTGTTTTTT. It specifies CASSLQGGEVNEKLFF.

The CDR3 DNA is TGTGCCAGTAGTCCACTAGCGGGGGTCACCGGGGAGCTGTTTTTT. Its protein is CASSPLAGVTGELFF. The rearrangement links TRBV19 to TRBJ2-2; 11 bases are shared with TRBD2. The germline V gene has CDR1 LNHDA and CDR2 SQIVND (reference sequence). The CDR3 sequence is 15 residues long. V lost 5 bases to trimming and J lost 4 bases; unmatched junction nucleotides: 3.

The sample holds a few counts of this clone. The chain links TRBV11-2 to TRBJ2-7; weak D call: TRBD2 (7 bases). The germline gives CDR1 SGHAT, CDR2 FQNNGV. V dropped 4 bases and J dropped 0 bases, with 16 bases sitting between them. There are 16 residues in the CDR3. CDR3 region: CASSYRGGLSSYEQYF. The CDR3 DNA follows: TGTGCCAGCAGCTATAGGGGGGGGCTCAGCTCCTACGAGCAGTACTTC.

The rearrangement joins TRBV29-1 to TRBJ2-2; TRBD1 agrees at 10 bases. Germline-derived CDR1 and CDR2 are SQVTM and ANQGSEA. The V segment lost 6 bases and the J segment 1 base; nucleotides outside the gene matches: 2. This CDR3 contains 14 residues. The CDR3 is CSVRTGGNTGELFF. In DNA form, the CDR3 reads TGCAGCGTGAGGACAGGGGGGAACACCGGGGAGCTGTTTTTT.